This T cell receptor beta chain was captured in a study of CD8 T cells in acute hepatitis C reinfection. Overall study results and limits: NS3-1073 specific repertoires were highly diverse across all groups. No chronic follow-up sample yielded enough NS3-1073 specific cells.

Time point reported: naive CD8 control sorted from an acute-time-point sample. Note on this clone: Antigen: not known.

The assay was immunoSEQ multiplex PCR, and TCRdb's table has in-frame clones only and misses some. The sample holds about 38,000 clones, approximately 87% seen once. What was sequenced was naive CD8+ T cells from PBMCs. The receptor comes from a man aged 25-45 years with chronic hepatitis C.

CDR3 sequence reads: CASSSSPGANSPLHF. The CDR3 DNA is TGTGCCAGTAGTTCGTCTCCGGGGGCTAATTCACCCCTCCACTTT. This chain links TRBV19 with TRBJ1-6; tentative D call: TRBD1 (6 bases). CDR1 and CDR2 from the germline V gene are LNHDA and SQIVND (reference sequence). The V end lost 5 bases, the J end lost 6 bases, and 14 bases lay between the germline ends. The CDR3 spans 15 residues.